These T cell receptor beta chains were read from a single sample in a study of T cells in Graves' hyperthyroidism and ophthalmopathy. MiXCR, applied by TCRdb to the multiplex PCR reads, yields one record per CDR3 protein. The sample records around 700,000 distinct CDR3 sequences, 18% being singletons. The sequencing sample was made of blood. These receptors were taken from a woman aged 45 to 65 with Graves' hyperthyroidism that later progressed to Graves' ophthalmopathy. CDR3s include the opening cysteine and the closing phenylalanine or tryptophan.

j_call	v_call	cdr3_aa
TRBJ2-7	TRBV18	CASSPNREFSYEQYF
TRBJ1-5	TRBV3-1	CASSQEGTNQPQHF
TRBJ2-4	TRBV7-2	CASSLDGVKNIQYF
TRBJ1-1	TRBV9	CASNADSLEAFF
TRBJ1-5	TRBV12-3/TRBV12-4	CASSSGRHSRSDF
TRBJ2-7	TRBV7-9	CASSLDAGTGFYEQYF
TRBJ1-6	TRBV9	CASSVAAGWENSPLHF
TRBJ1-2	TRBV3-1	CASSQVPDGNYGYTF
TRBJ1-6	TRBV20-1	CSATPQMGNSPLHF
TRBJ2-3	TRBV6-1	CASRTRAGTDTQCF
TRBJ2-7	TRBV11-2	CASSRETGGAYEQYF
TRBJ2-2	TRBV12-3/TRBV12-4	CASSLIGSSGELFF
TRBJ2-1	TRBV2	CASSVGPYNEQFF
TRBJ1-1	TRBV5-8	CASSSGLGDFAEAFF
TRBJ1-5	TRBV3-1	CASSQGGIDSNQPQHF
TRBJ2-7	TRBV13	CASSFRGPSEQYF
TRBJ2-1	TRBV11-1	CASSLREVRNEQFF
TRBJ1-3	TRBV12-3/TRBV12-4	CASSLGWGLGPGNTIYF
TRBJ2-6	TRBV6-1	CASRREGRTFSGANVLTF
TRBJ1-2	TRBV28	CASEIRAAPGGGSYTF
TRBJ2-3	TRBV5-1	CASSLQNGGPDTQYF
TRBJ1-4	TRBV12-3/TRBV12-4	CASRWTGRNEKLFF
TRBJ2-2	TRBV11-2	CASSWGGMDTGELFF
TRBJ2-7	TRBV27	CASRGQAYEQYF
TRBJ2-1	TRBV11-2	CASSPPGQGLEQFF
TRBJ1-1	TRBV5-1	CASSLRTDPGTEAFF
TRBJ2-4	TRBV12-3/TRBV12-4	CASSLAGGPNIQYF
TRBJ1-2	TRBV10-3	CAISRVNYGYTF
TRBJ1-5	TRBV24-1	CATGQGGQPQHF
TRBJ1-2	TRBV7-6	CASSSPGQGDGYTF
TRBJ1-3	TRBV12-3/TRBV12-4	CASSLTGGNTIYF
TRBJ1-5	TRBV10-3	CAISLSATVLPQHF
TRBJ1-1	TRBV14	CASSPWDLGTEAFF
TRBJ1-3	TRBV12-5	CASGPLQRNTIYF